The rows below give T cell receptor beta chains drawn from one sample of a study of T cells in Graves' hyperthyroidism and ophthalmopathy. MiXCR, run by TCRdb on the multiplex PCR reads, gives a single entry per CDR3 protein. The sample yields 600,000 or so distinct CDR3 sequences, 12% to 15% seen once. The sequenced sample consisted of blood. The receptor source for this set is a woman between 18 and 30 years old with Graves' ophthalmopathy. The conserved cysteine and the conserved F or W are not part of the CDR3 here. Part of the rows lack a size; the others show once, few, many or a class for expanded clones.

abundance	len	v_gene	CDR3aa
few	13	TRBV12-3/TRBV12-4	ASSLMVGKDNEQF
few	13	TRBV9	ASSVGPDSKYEQY
many	10	TRBV3-1	ASSQGLEPQH
many	9	TRBV20-1	SAGFRETQY
few	17	TRBV4-1	ASSQRLGLTLPFNQPQH
few	15	TRBV7-3	ASSLSHATGLYNEQF
many	15	TRBV28	ASSLSVLGSGANVLT
.	16	TRBV19	ASSPEGFSTGLHEKLF
many	10	TRBV7-3	ASSSYVLGAF
many	11	TRBV15	ATARDSHNEQF
many	16	TRBV5-1	ASSYLIYQDLSYNEQF
many	14	TRBV12-3/TRBV12-4	ASSFGGLDPYNEQF
few	14	TRBV3-1	ASSQTGTSGSYEQY
.	14	TRBV6-2/TRBV6-3	ASSYSPGIGQDTQY
few	12	TRBV20-1	SAIRGTGSYEQY
.	14	TRBV10-3	AISEGRGQSYNEQF
.	14	TRBV7-9	ASSSQWTGGTDTQY
.	12	TRBV19	ASGMAGVGQPQH
many	12	TRBV14	ASSQVGHRYEQY
many	13	TRBV29-1	SATQGPSSNYGYT
few	13	TRBV28	ASSSSGGPGNTIY
many	14	TRBV5-1	ASSPAVKSSTDTQY
many	12	TRBV12-3/TRBV12-4	ASSFAGRGNEQF
.	11	TRBV5-1	ASSSEGADTQY
few	13	TRBV30	AWSDGQGSTDTQY
.	12	TRBV12-3/TRBV12-4	TSSPLSSGNTIY
few	12	TRBV29-1	SGLMPVRYNEQF
few	15	TRBV5-4	ASSSTDGGGKGNTIY
.	14	TRBV5-4	ASSPGGGRSSYEQY
many	10	TRBV10-3	AIRGISSPLH
few	13	TRBV7-8	ASSLGRTGEGEAF
few	10	TRBV10-2	ASSDRNSPLH
.	10	TRBV19	ASSPGGDQAF
many	15	TRBV5-6	ASSLAKTGLTNTEAF
many	8	TRBV7-9	ASSTPAAF
many	14	TRBV6-1	ASSSRGPMNTGELF
.	18	TRBV9	ASSFRLAGAWRRPKNIQY
.	13	TRBV7-2	ARHEGGLITGELF
many	13	TRBV12-3/TRBV12-4	ASSFRTPGDTEAF
few	12	TRBV6-1	ASSEVWGRAEAF
many	12	TRBV12-3/TRBV12-4	ASSLNRNTGELF
many	13	TRBV6-1	AAHALRDLSYEQY
.	11	TRBV6-2/TRBV6-3	ASSYPGGGEQY
many	12	TRBV7-2	ASSHGGEGYGYT
many	12	TRBV27	ASSLGPSSRPQH
many	8	TRBV20-1	SANGETQY